This T cell receptor beta chain is from a study of response to subunit inactivated influenza vaccine. The junction had 6 bases not matched to a gene; V was cut back by 0 bases and J by 3 bases. Germline assignment: CDR1 LGHDT and CDR2 YNNKEL (reference sequence). The CDR3 has 16 residues. Regarding the study as a whole: The authors offered the suggestion that each seasonal influenza vaccination recruits few new T cells.

One entry per CDR3 protein results from TCRdb running MiXCR on the RT-PCR reads. The table has 650,000 to 800,000 distinct CDR3 sequences, roughly 14% seen once. A few counts support this clonotype. Its antigen is unidentified. The specimen was PBMCs from blood, collected around two weeks before vaccination. The chain links TRBV3-1 to TRBJ2-7, with TRBD1 matching over 9 bases. The receptor was isolated from a man aged 50 to 59 who received an inactivated influenza vaccine. The CDR3 protein is CASSQDVGDRVYEQYF. CDR3 nucleotides: TGTGCCAGCAGCCAAGATGTGGGGGACAGGGTCTACGAGCAGTACTTC.